The clone carrying this T cell receptor beta chain has only a few counts. Antigen unknown. This sample is drawn from a study of T cell repertoires in cytomegalovirus infection. MiXCR, applied by TCRdb to the reads, yields one record per CDR3 protein. Of some 800,000 distinct CDR3 sequences in the sample, approximately 32% were seen once. The sample here was cultured CD8+ T cells from PBMCs, taken from culture after CMV antigen stimulation. This TCR was sampled from a human donor in good health (CMV status not recorded). Some clones in this sample may be carry-over from other donors' samples.

The CDR3, as DNA: TGTGCCAGCAGCAGGGTCGGGGGAGGTAGTGAGACCCAGTACTTC. This sequence encodes CASSRVGGGSETQYF. This chain connects TRBV28 to TRBJ2-5; weak D call: TRBD2 (6 bases). This CDR3 has 15 residues. Germline V gene lookup returns CDR1 MDHEN and CDR2 SYDVKM. V shed 6 bases and J shed 5 bases, with 19 bases lying between them.